The 13 T cell receptor beta chains presented below share a single source sample, sequenced in a study of cytomegalovirus exposure and HLA in healthy donors. PCR involved 60 Vbeta and 13 Jbeta primers. Profiling relied on immunoSEQ multiplex PCR, and the TCRdb table lists in-frame clones only, not all of them. Of approximately 170,000 clones in the sample, approximately 88% were seen once. Sequencing input: PBMCs. All receptors come from a boy aged 2-9 years in good health and CMV-seronegative.

This clone was found a few times. The chain has TRBV5-4 and TRBJ1-1, with 8 bases matching TRBD1. The CDR3 is 15 residues long. J was trimmed by 0 bases and V by 4 bases; bases with no gene match: 5. The germline V gene encodes CDR1 SGHNT and CDR2 YYREEE (reference sequence). The CDR3 spells CASSPRDRMNTEAFF. DNA of the CDR3: TGTGCCAGCAGCCCCCGGGACAGGATGAACACTGAAGCTTTCTTT.

The chain couples TRBV12-5 to TRBJ1-2; a possible D gene is TRBD1 (5 bases). The CDR3 spans 13 residues. The V and J ends lost 6 bases and 5 bases respectively, with 13 bases between them. From germline, CDR1 is LGHNT and CDR2 FRNRAP. CDR3 sequence: CASGGGLLYGYTF. CDR3 nucleotide sequence: TGTGCTAGTGGGGGGGGACTTTTATATGGCTACACCTTC.

V is TRBV11-2 and J is TRBJ2-5, with a tentative D call TRBD1 (6 bases). With 5 bases removed from V and 2 bases from J, the gap between germline ends came to 15 bases. The CDR3 length is 15 residues. Germline CDR1 SGHAT, CDR2 FQNNGV. The CDR3 DNA follows: TGTGCCAGCAGCCCAACAGGGACGGCTCAAGAGACCCAGTACTTC. Translation: CASSPTGTAQETQYF.

This clone was detected only once. The chain uses TRBV7-6 and TRBJ2-3, with 7 bases that match TRBD2. Germline CDR1 reads SGHVS; CDR2 reads FNYEAQ. The CDR3 is 15 amino acids. Trimming took 1 base from V and 2 from J; bases not matched to a gene: 3. CDR3 in amino acids: CASSLGSGHTDTQYF. CDR3 DNA: TGTGCCAGCAGCTTAGGTAGCGGGCACACAGATACGCAGTATTTT.

V usage is TRBV19 and J usage is TRBJ2-1, with 12 bases matching TRBD2. The germline V gene encodes CDR1 LNHDA and CDR2 SQIVND (reference sequence). Trimming cost V 9 bases and J 5 bases; bases outside gene matches: 8. This CDR3 contains 15 residues. CDR3 sequence reads: CASRGLAGPDNEQFF. CDR3 in DNA: TGTGCCAGCCGAGGACTAGCGGGACCTGACAATGAGCAGTTCTTC. Together with reference TRBV19 and TRBJ2-1, the CDR3 gives the full variable domain: DGGITQSPKYLFRKEGQNVTLSCEQNLNHDAMYWYRQDPGQGLRLIYYSQIVNDFQKGDIAEGYSVSREKKESFPLTVTSAQKNPTAFYLCASRGLAGPDNEQFFGPGTRLTVL.

This chain uses TRBV4-3 with TRBJ1-1; maybe TRBD1 (6 bases). The germline V gene encodes CDR1 LGHNA and CDR2 YSLEER. Trimming shortened V by 3 bases and J by 7 bases, and 12 bases separated the two germline ends. The CDR3 covers 13 residues. Here the CDR3 reads CASSQGDRIEAFF. In DNA, the CDR3 is TGCGCCAGCAGCCAGGGTGACAGGATTGAAGCTTTCTTT.

The V and J genes are TRBV19 and TRBJ2-1; weak D call: TRBD1 (5 bases). The germline V gene encodes CDR1 LNHDA and CDR2 SQIVND (reference sequence). V lost 4 bases and J 8 bases, leaving 9 bases between the germline ends. The CDR3 runs 12 residues. The CDR3 loop reads CASSNVGDEQFF. CDR3 nucleotides: TGTGCCAGTAGTAATGTAGGGGATGAGCAGTTCTTC.

This clone was observed a few times. The chain couples TRBV7-9 to TRBJ1-2; tentatively, D is TRBD1 (5 bases). Germline V lookup: CDR1 SEHNR, CDR2 FQNEAQ (reference sequence). The V gene lost 0 bases and the J gene lost 6 bases, with 11 bases spanning the gap. The CDR3 runs to 14 residues. The CDR3 bases are TGTGCCAGCAGCTTAGCCAGGGCATCGGATGGCTACACCTTC. Translating gives CASSLARASDGYTF.

This chain joins TRBV18 and TRBJ1-2; tentative D call: TRBD1 (6 bases). The germline V gene has CDR1 KGHSH and CDR2 LQKENI. V lost 3 bases and J lost 3, with 11 bases in between. The CDR3 loop spans 14 amino acids. The CDR3, as DNA: TGTGCCAGCTCACCGCTCAGACAGGACTATGGCTACACCTTC. Translating it yields CASSPLRQDYGYTF.

DNA for the CDR3: TGTGCCAGCAGTATAAGGGAGACTAATGAAAAACTGTTTTTT. This gives the protein CASSIRETNEKLFF. This chain uses TRBV2 with TRBJ1-4; D ambiguous. The CDR3 sequence is 14 residues long. V dropped 5 bases and J dropped 2 bases, with 9 bases sitting between them. CDR1 SNHLY and CDR2 FYNNEI come from the germline V gene. The full variable domain, completed using reference TRBV2 and TRBJ1-4, is EPEVTQTPSHQVTQMGQEVILRCVPISNHLYFYWYRQILGQKVEFLVSFYNNEISEKSEIFDDQFSVERPDGSNFTLKIRSTKLEDSAMYFCASSIRETNEKLFFGSGTQLSVL.

V is TRBV11-3 and J is TRBJ2-5, with TRBD1 as a possible D gene (6 bases). The germline V and J ends were trimmed by 5 bases and 1 base, with 14 bases remaining between them. The CDR3 spans 15 residues. Germline V lookup: CDR1 SGHNT, CDR2 YENEEA. The CDR3 coding sequence is TGTGCCAGCAGCCCGAAACCAGGGGCCCAAGAGACCCAGTACTTC. Amino acids: CASSPKPGAQETQYF.

V and J are TRBV10-3 and TRBJ1-1; D not resolved. The V end was cut by 0 bases, the J end by 8 bases, with 7 bases between. The germline gives CDR1 ENHRY, CDR2 SYGVKD. The CDR3 spans 12 residues. The CDR3 coding sequence is TGTGCCATCAGTGAGTCAAATGAGGAAGCTTTCTTT. This encodes CAISESNEEAFF.

This rearrangement joins TRBV2 to TRBJ1-2; D is unresolved. Germline lookup yields CDR1 SNHLY and CDR2 FYNNEI. This CDR3 region has 14 residues. The V end was cut by 6 bases, the J end by 4 bases, with 15 bases between. The DNA for the CDR3 is TGTGCCAGCAGCTCTCACGTGAGGGCCTATGGCTACACCTTC. Its translation: CASSSHVRAYGYTF.